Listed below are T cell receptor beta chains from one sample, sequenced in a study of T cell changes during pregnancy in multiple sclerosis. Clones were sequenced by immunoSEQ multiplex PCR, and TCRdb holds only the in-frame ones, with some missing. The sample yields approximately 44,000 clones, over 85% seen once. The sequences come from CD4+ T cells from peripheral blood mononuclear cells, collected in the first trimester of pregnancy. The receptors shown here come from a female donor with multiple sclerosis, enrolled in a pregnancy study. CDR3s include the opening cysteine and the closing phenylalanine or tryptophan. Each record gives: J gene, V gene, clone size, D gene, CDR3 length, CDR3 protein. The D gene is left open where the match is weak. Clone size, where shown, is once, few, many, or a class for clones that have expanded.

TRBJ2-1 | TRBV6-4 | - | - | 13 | CASSVGRYNEQFF
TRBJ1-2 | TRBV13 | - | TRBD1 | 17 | CASSTGTGGIVNYGYTF
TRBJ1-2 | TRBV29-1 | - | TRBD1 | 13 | CSASGTGSFGYTF
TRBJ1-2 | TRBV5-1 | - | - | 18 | CASSPAIRLDSANYGYTF
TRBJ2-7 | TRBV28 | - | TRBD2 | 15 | CASSLWTSGSYEQYF
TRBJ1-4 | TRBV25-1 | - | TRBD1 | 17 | CASSEWLGDRGSEKLFF
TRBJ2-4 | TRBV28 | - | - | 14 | CASTPGGSINIQYF
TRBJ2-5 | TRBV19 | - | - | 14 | CASSPSIRGETQYF
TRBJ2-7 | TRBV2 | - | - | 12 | CASHRDRYEQYF
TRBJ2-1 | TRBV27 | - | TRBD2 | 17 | CASTELAGWRSYNEQFF
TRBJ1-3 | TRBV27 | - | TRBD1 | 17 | CASSLSPGTGRGNTIYF
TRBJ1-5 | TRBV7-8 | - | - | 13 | CASSLTGNQPQHF
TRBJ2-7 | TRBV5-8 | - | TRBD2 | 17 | CASSLGRLAGFVYEQYF
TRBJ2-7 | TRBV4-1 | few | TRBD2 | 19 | CASSLSLVDREAGSYEQYF
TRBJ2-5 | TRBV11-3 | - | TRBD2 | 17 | CASSPCSEGLAQETQYF